These 10 T cell receptor beta chains share one sample of origin, sequenced in a study of blood T cell repertoires in COVID-19. Sequencing was performed with immunoSEQ multiplex PCR; in TCRdb, only in-frame clones are kept and a portion is missing. In the table there are 130,000 to 150,000 clones, about 86% of which are singletons. Specimen: PBMCs or T cells enriched from blood (not recorded which). These TCRs come from a man between 50 and 59 years old who had recovered from COVID-19.

J is TRBJ1-6 and V is TRBV10-3; perhaps TRBD1 as D (6 bases). Looked up from germline, CDR1 is ENHRY and CDR2 is SYGVKD. This CDR3 spans 15 amino acids. The V end was cut by 10 bases, the J end by 6 bases, with 19 bases between. The CDR3 loop reads CATGTTGDRNSPLHF. The CDR3 DNA is TGTGCCACAGGGACAACTGGGGACCGTAATTCACCCCTCCACTTT.

The V gene is TRBV27, the J gene TRBJ2-3; D gene uncertain. CDR1 MNHEY and CDR2 SMNVEV come from the germline V gene (reference sequence). The V and J ends lost 3 bases and 5 bases respectively, with 15 bases between them. The CDR3 consists of 15 residues. The CDR3 nucleotides are TGTGCCAGCAGTTTCACATCCCAGAGGATAGATACGCAGTATTTT. Amino acids: CASSFTSQRIDTQYF.

The V gene is TRBV12-3 or TRBV12-4, the J gene TRBJ2-5; the match to TRBD1 covers 8 bases. V shed 6 bases, J shed 4 bases, and the junction held 1 base outside the gene matches. The CDR3 has 12 amino acids. The CDR3 bases are TGTGCCAGCAGGACAGGGGTAGAGACCCAGTACTTC. Translated: CASRTGVETQYF.

This clone was detected a few times. The chain combines TRBV6-5 with TRBJ2-1; 9 bases match TRBD1. The V and J ends lost 1 base and 2 bases, in that order; junction bases with no gene match: 3. The CDR3 covers 16 residues. CDR1 is MNHEY, CDR2 SVGAGI, per germline. The CDR3 here is CASSYLRQGAYNEQFF. In nucleotides, the CDR3 is TGTGCCAGCAGTTACTTGAGACAGGGGGCCTACAATGAGCAGTTCTTC.

This clone was picked up one time. The chain employs TRBV7-2 and TRBJ1-2, with 8 bases that match TRBD1. Per germline, CDR1 SGHTA and CDR2 FQGNSA. The CDR3 spans 17 residues. V lost 1 base and J lost 0; bases outside the gene matches: 7. CDR3 residues: CASSLVQGAGANYGYTF. The CDR3 coding sequence is TGTGCCAGCAGCTTAGTGCAGGGGGCAGGGGCTAACTATGGCTACACCTTC.

The V call is TRBV19, the J call TRBJ2-7; D uncertain. Germline CDR1 reads LNHDA; CDR2 reads SQIVND (reference sequence). The CDR3 has 14 residues. The V end was cut by 5 bases, the J end by 2 bases, with 13 bases between. CDR3 amino acids: CASSPRENPYEQYF. Here the CDR3 DNA reads TGTGCCAGTAGTCCCCGCGAAAATCCCTACGAGCAGTACTTC.

The chain employs TRBV6-4 and TRBJ2-3, with 11 bases identical to TRBD2. Germline V CDR1 and CDR2: MRHNA, SNTAGT. The trim removed 0 bases at V and 1 base at J, leaving 3 bases unmatched. The CDR3 has 17 residues. In nucleotides, the CDR3 is TGTGCCAGCAGTGACTCTAGCGGGGGGGCCGGCACAGATACGCAGTATTTT. Translated: CASSDSSGGAGTDTQYF.

The V gene is TRBV4-1, the J gene TRBJ1-5; D is unclear. Trimming took 0 bases from V and 2 from J, leaving 17 bases between them. Germline-derived CDR1 and CDR2 are MGHRA and YSYEKL. The CDR3 covers 18 residues. The DNA for the CDR3 is TGCGCCAGCAGCCAAGAAATGTCCGGTCTCTTCGGCAATCAGCCCCAGCATTTT. Encoded protein: CASSQEMSGLFGNQPQHF.

The rearrangement joins TRBV7-2 to TRBJ2-7, with a possible D match to TRBD1 (6 bases). The germline CDR1 and CDR2 sequences are SGHTA and FQGNSA. The CDR3 contains 14 residues. V was trimmed by 2 bases and J by 6 bases, leaving 14 bases between them. The CDR3 DNA follows: TGTGCCAGCAGCTTAATTGGGGGCGCGGGCGAGCAGTACTTC. Protein product: CASSLIGGAGEQYF. Based on the CDR3 plus reference TRBV7-2 and TRBJ2-7, the full variable domain is GAGVSQSPSNKVTEKGKDVELRCDPISGHTALYWYRQSLGQGLEFLIYFQGNSAPDKSGLPSDRFSAERTGGSVSTLTIQRTQQEDSAVYLCASSLIGGAGEQYFGPGTRLTVT.

This chain connects TRBV19 to TRBJ2-7; 8 positions agree with TRBD1. The V gene's germline CDR1 is LNHDA and CDR2 SQIVND (reference sequence). The CDR3 loop spans 14 amino acids. The V and J ends lost 5 bases and 3 bases, in that order; junction bases with no gene match: 6. The CDR3 DNA is TGTGCCAGTAGTCCAGGACAGGGAGGCTACGAGCAGTACTTC. It translates to CASSPGQGGYEQYF.